These 15 T cell receptor beta chains were all obtained from the same sample, sequenced in a study of cytomegalovirus exposure and HLA in healthy donors. Profiled with immunoSEQ multiplex PCR; TCRdb holds only in-frame clones, not every one. Of about 140,000 clones listed, about 87% were seen once; the top ten hold 8.5% to 9.5%. The specimen sequenced was PBMCs. The receptors come from a man younger than 35 in good health and CMV-seropositive.

V is TRBV6-5 and J is TRBJ1-1, with 7 bases lining up with TRBD1. The germline V gene encodes CDR1 MNHEY and CDR2 SVGAGI. The CDR3 covers 15 residues. The V segment lost 4 bases and the J segment 1 base; nucleotides outside the gene matches: 6. The CDR3 reads CASSSQTGRNTEAFF. In nucleotides, the CDR3 is TGTGCCAGCAGTTCCCAGACAGGGAGGAACACTGAAGCTTTCTTT.

This chain connects TRBV19 to TRBJ1-1; D is perhaps TRBD1 (6 bases). Germline CDR1 and CDR2: LNHDA and SQIVND (reference sequence). This CDR3 spans 16 amino acids. Trimming removed 1 base from V and 1 base from J, with 13 bases in between. CDR3 nucleotide sequence: TGTGCCAGTAGTATAGGGGGGGGCAGGGAGAACACTGAAGCTTTCTTT. This sequence encodes CASSIGGGRENTEAFF.

V gene TRBV11-3 combines with J gene TRBJ1-2; the match to TRBD1 covers 7 bases. The germline CDR1 and CDR2 sequences are SGHNT and YENEEA. V lost 4 bases to trimming and J lost 7 bases; unmatched junction nucleotides: 12. The CDR3 spans 15 residues. In DNA form, the CDR3 reads TGTGCCAGCAGCTCACAGAGAGGGGACAGTGGTGGCTACACCTTC. Amino acid sequence: CASSSQRGDSGGYTF.

The chain employs TRBV5-4 and TRBJ2-7, with a tentative D call TRBD1 (6 bases). The length of the CDR3 is 14 residues. Trimming left V 0 bases short and J 1 base short, with 8 bases between. Looked up from germline, CDR1 is SGHNT and CDR2 is YYREEE (reference sequence). The CDR3 nucleotides read TGTGCCAGCAGCTTGGCCGGACAGTCCTACGAGCAGTACTTC. Its protein is CASSLAGQSYEQYF. Based on the CDR3 plus reference TRBV5-4 and TRBJ2-7, the full variable domain is ETGVTQSPTHLIKTRGQQVTLRCSSQSGHNTVSWYQQALGQGPQFIFQYYREEENGRGNFPPRFSGLQFPNYSSELNVNALELDDSALYLCASSLAGQSYEQYFGPGTRLTVT.

To note about this clone: Other DNA variants within this sample encode the same CDR3. The rearrangement uses TRBV5-1 and TRBJ1-3; 7 bases fit TRBD1. From germline, CDR1 is SGHRS and CDR2 YFSETQ. The CDR3 is 15 amino acids. V shed 4 bases, J shed 0 bases, and the junction held 4 bases outside the gene matches. The CDR3 DNA sequence: TGCGCCAGCAGCCTAGGGGGCAGCTCTGGAAACACCATATATTTT. Encoded protein: CASSLGGSSGNTIYF.

V and J are TRBV21-1 and TRBJ1-5; the D call of TRBD1 is as the table states it, not checked on the DNA. TRBV21-1 is a pseudogene segment. There are 14 residues in the CDR3. In nucleotides, the CDR3 is TGTGCCAGCAGCCCTAAGCAGGGGGATCGTCATGGGCATTTT. It is translated as CASSPKQGDRHGHF.

The CDR3 loop reads CASRPPGTGNQPQHF. In nucleotides, the CDR3 is TGTGCCAGCAGGCCCCCCGGGACAGGGAATCAGCCCCAGCATTTT. The chain joins TRBV6-1 to TRBJ1-5; 9 bases line up with TRBD1. With V trimmed by 6 bases and J by 4 bases, 7 bases remained unmatched. The CDR3 spans 15 residues. CDR1 is MNHNS and CDR2 is SASEGT in the germline V gene.

This clone appeared once. In DNA, the CDR3 is TGTGCCAGCAGCCGTGACAGGGCGGATAAATACGAGCAGTACTTC. This sequence encodes CASSRDRADKYEQYF. The rearrangement links TRBV6-6 to TRBJ2-7; 7 nucleotides match TRBD1. V lost 6 bases to trimming and J lost 4 bases; unmatched junction nucleotides: 12. The CDR3 is 15 residues long. Looked up from germline, CDR1 is MNHNY and CDR2 is SVGAGI (reference sequence).

This chain connects TRBV7-3 to TRBJ2-5; TRBD1 matches 7 bases. Germline CDR1 reads SGHTA; CDR2 reads FQGTGA. The trim removed 5 bases at V and 3 bases at J, leaving 6 bases unmatched. The CDR3 length is 14 residues. The CDR3 DNA reads as TGTGCCAGCAGCACGGGACAGAAGGAAGAGACCCAGTACTTC. As protein: CASSTGQKEETQYF.

The V and J genes are TRBV10-3 and TRBJ1-1; no clear D gene. V dropped 2 bases and J dropped 2 bases, with 9 bases sitting between them. This CDR3 has 14 residues. CDR1 and CDR2 from the germline V gene are ENHRY and SYGVKD. The CDR3 sequence: CAISEVRGNTEAFF. CDR3 DNA: TGTGCCATCAGTGAGGTCCGGGGAAACACTGAAGCTTTCTTT.

This rearrangement joins TRBV15 to TRBJ1-2, with 8 bases that match TRBD1. The J segment lost 6 bases and the V segment lost 4 bases, leaving 4 bases of the junction unmatched. CDR3 length: 13 residues. Germline-derived CDR1 and CDR2 are LNHNV and YYDKDF (reference sequence). The CDR3 nucleotides are TGTGCCACCAGCACAACAGGGGGGGATGGCTACACCTTC. Encoded protein: CATSTTGGDGYTF.

The gene calls are TRBV2 and TRBJ2-1; D unresolved. Trimming took off 6 bases at V and 5 bases at J, with 11 bases between the two ends. Germline assignment: CDR1 SNHLY and CDR2 FYNNEI. The CDR3 covers 13 residues. CDR3 amino acids: CASSPTGNNEQFF. The CDR3 nucleotides read TGTGCCAGCAGCCCCACCGGTAACAATGAGCAGTTCTTC.

J is TRBJ2-5 and V is TRBV7-6; 7 nucleotides align to TRBD1. Germline CDR1 SGHVS, CDR2 FNYEAQ. The CDR3 is 15 amino acids. Trimming cost V 4 bases and J 0 bases; bases outside gene matches: 5. CDR3 residues: CASSSQGVHQETQYF. In DNA form, the CDR3 reads TGTGCCAGCAGCTCCCAGGGGGTCCACCAAGAGACCCAGTACTTC. Looking up the rest from reference TRBV7-6 and TRBJ2-5 gives the full variable domain: GAGVSQSPRYKVTKRGQDVALRCDPISGHVSLYWYRQALGQGPEFLTYFNYEAQQDKSGLPNDRFSAERPEGSISTLTIQRTEQRDSAMYRCASSSQGVHQETQYFGPGTRLLVL.

J is TRBJ1-2 and V is TRBV5-6; 7 bases are a match to TRBD1. The length of the CDR3 is 13 residues. The V and J ends lost 5 bases and 4 bases, in that order; junction bases with no gene match: 5. Germline V gives CDR1 SGHDT, CDR2 YYEEEE. The CDR3: CASRTGTAYGYTF. The CDR3 DNA reads TGTGCCAGCAGAACCGGGACAGCCTATGGCTACACCTTC.

The chain joins TRBV2 to TRBJ1-4; D gene uncertain. Germline V gene lookup returns CDR1 SNHLY and CDR2 FYNNEI. V was shortened by 0 bases and J by 7 bases, with 12 bases between the two germline ends. There are 15 residues in the CDR3. The CDR3 nucleotides are TGTGCCAGCAGTGAAGCTTTGGGCTTTGGTGAAAAACTGTTTTTT. This sequence encodes CASSEALGFGEKLFF.